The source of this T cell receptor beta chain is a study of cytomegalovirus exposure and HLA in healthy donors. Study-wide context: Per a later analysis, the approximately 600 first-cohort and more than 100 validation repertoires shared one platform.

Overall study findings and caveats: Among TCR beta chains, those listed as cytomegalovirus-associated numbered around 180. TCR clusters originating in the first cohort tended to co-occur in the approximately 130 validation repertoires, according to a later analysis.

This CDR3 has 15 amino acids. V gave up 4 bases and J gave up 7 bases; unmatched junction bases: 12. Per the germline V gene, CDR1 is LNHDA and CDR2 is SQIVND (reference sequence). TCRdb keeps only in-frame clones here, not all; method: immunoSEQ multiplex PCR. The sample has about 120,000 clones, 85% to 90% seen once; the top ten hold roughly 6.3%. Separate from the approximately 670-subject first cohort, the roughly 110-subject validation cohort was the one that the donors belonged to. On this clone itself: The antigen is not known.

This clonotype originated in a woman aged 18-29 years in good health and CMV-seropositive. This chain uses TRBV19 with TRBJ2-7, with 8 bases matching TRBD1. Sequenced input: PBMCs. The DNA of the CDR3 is TGTGCCAGTAGTACTGGACAGGGACCCCCCCGAGAGCAGTACTTC. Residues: CASSTGQGPPREQYF.